One and the same sample provided the 28 T cell receptor gamma chains below, sequenced in a study of gamma-delta T cells after stem cell transplantation. TCRdb re-called the RT-PCR reads through CATT. This sample yields under 250 gamma-chain clones, of which approximately 59% are seen a single time; around 70% belongs to the top ten. Input material: gamma-delta T cells. The receptor source for this set is a human donor. It is not recorded whose cells these are; they may come from a transplant donor.

The V and J genes are TRGV2 and TRGJP2. The J gene is not listed in TCRdb, so it was assigned here from a DNA match to germline. The CDR3 runs 14 residues. V lost 6 bases, J lost 10 bases, and 14 bases stayed unmatched. The germline V gene has CDR1 EGSNGY and CDR2 YDSYNSKV. The CDR3 sequence is CATWSNIQSWIKTF. The CDR3 DNA sequence: TGTGCCACCTGGTCAAACATCCAGAGTTGGATCAAGACGTTT.

The J gene went uncalled, whereas the V gene is TRGV9. Germline CDR1 reads GITISATS; CDR2 reads ISYDGTV (reference sequence). The CDR3 has 16 residues. The CDR3 DNA follows: TGTGCCTTGTGGGAGGTGTATGAGTTGGGCAAAAAAATAAAGGTATTT. Amino acid sequence: CALWEVYELGKKIKVF.

This clone was seen more than once but under ten times. A much bigger clone sits one base away, suggesting this may be a read error. The chain joins TRGV9 to TRGJP. The J gene, missing from TCRdb, was assigned here through DNA to germline matching. The germline CDR1 and CDR2 sequences are GITISATS and ISYDGTV (reference sequence). CDR3 length: 16 residues. CDR3 DNA: TGTGCCTTGTGGGAGGTGCAAAAGTTGGGCAAAAAAATCAAGGTATTT. It is translated as CALWEVQKLGKKIKVF.

The gene calls are TRGV9 and TRGJ1 or TRGJ2. Germline matching of the DNA provided the J gene here, since TCRdb leaves it blank. V shed 11 bases and J 7 bases; nucleotides not matched to a gene: 14. Germline loops: CDR1 GITISATS, CDR2 ISYDGTV (reference sequence). This CDR3 has 12 residues. The CDR3 coding sequence is TGTGCCTACTTCTATAGAGGGTATAAGAAACTCTTT. It encodes CAYFYRGYKKLF.

This clone was counted between two and nine times. The genes are TRGV3 and TRGJP2. Here the J gene came from matching the DNA to germline, since TCRdb omits it. Germline CDR1 VTNTFY, CDR2 YDVSTARD (reference sequence). Trimming removed 0 bases from V and 0 bases from J; junction bases left unmatched: 4. CDR3 length equals 16 residues. The CDR3 is CATWDRQDSSDWIKTF. As DNA, the CDR3 is TGTGCCACCTGGGACAGGCAGGATAGTAGTGATTGGATCAAGACGTTT.

By proportion, this clone is hyperexpanded. The chain carries TRGV9 and TRGJP. Germline lookup yields CDR1 GITISATS and CDR2 ISYDGTV (reference sequence). The CDR3 runs 15 residues. The junction had 2 bases not matched to a gene; V was cut back by 4 bases and J by 5 bases. CDR3 DNA sequence: TGTGCCTTGTGGGAAAAAGAGTTGGGCAAAAAAATCAAGGTATTT. Its translation: CALWEKELGKKIKVF.

The chain links TRGV9 to TRGJ1 or TRGJ2. Matching the DNA to germline supplied the J gene, which TCRdb does not give. The CDR3 is 11 amino acids. After removal of 4 bases from V and 12 bases from J, the junction contained 9 bases not matched to a gene. Germline loops: CDR1 GITISATS, CDR2 ISYDGTV (reference sequence). The CDR3 sequence is CALWETWGKLF. CDR3 coding DNA: TGTGCCTTGTGGGAAACTTGGGGGAAACTCTTT.

This clone was counted between two and nine times. The chain has TRGV9 and TRGJP. No J segment appears in TCRdb, so it was assigned here by matching the sequence to germline. The CDR3 contains 16 residues. V was pared by 4 bases and J by 6 bases, with 6 bases of the junction left unmatched. The germline V gene encodes CDR1 GITISATS and CDR2 ISYDGTV (reference sequence). CDR3 in amino acids: CALWDAAELGKKIKVF. The CDR3 region has the DNA TGTGCCTTGTGGGACGCCGCAGAGTTGGGCAAAAAAATCAAGGTATTT.

In the case of this clone: A read error may account for a junction end that differs from germline. The V and J genes are TRGV9 and TRGJP. No J gene was available from TCRdb, and it was assigned here by a germline match of the DNA. CDR1 is GITISATS, CDR2 ISYDGTV, per germline (reference sequence). The CDR3 consists of 15 residues. For the CDR3, the DNA is TGTGCCTTGTGGGAGGCGGGATTGGGCAAAAAAAACAAGGTATTT. It encodes CALWEAGLGKKNKVF.

A remark on this clone: The junction departs from germline at one end; a sequencing error may be responsible. The chain employs TRGV9 and TRGJP. As TCRdb names no J gene, one was assigned here on the basis of a DNA match to germline. CDR1 is GITISATS and CDR2 is ISYDGTV in the germline V gene (reference sequence). The CDR3 contains 16 residues. The CDR3 bases are TGTGCCTTGTGGGAGGTGTTGGAGTGGGGCAAAAAAAACAAGGTATTT. Residues: CALWEVLEWGKKNKVF.

The chain employs TRGV9 and TRGJP. The J gene is not listed in TCRdb, so it was assigned here from a DNA match to germline. This CDR3 comprises 14 residues. Germline CDR1 and CDR2: GITISATS and ISYDGTV (reference sequence). V trimming: 10 bases; J trimming: 8 bases; junction bases outside the gene matches: 8. The CDR3 DNA sequence: TGTGCCTTCCAAGAGAAGTTGGGCAAAAAAATCAAGGTATTT. Encoded protein: CAFQEKLGKKIKVF.

This clone turned up a few times. Distinct nucleotide sequences in the sample also encode this CDR3. This chain's CDR3 is CALWEVELGKKIKVF. The CDR3 DNA follows: TGTGCCTTGTGGGAGGTGGAGTTGGGCAAAAAAATCAAGGTATTT. The V and J genes are TRGV9 and TRGJP. The J gene comes from matching the DNA to germline here; TCRdb lacks it. The junction had 0 bases not matched to a gene; V was cut back by 0 bases and J by 7 bases. CDR1 GITISATS and CDR2 ISYDGTV come from the germline V gene (reference sequence). This CDR3 has 15 amino acids.

A single count supports this clone. The chain is built from TRGV9 and TRGJ1 or TRGJ2. Assignment of the J gene here rests on matching the DNA to germline, because TCRdb gives none. This CDR3 spans 13 amino acids. CDR1 and CDR2 from the germline V gene are GITISATS and ISYDGTV (reference sequence). V lost 0 bases, J lost 6 bases, and 5 bases stayed unmatched. CDR3 DNA: TGTGCCTTGTGGGAGGTGGACGGTTATAAGAAACTCTTT. This codes for CALWEVDGYKKLF.

Regarding this clone: A far bigger clonotype differs at one base, so this is likely a read error. The V call is TRGV9, the J call TRGJP. The J gene was not available in TCRdb and was assigned here by matching the DNA to germline segments. The CDR3 consists of 15 residues. The V gene's germline CDR1 is GITISATS and CDR2 ISYDGTV (reference sequence). The CDR3 loop reads CALWEKELGKKIKVF. The CDR3 DNA sequence: TGTGCCTTGTGGGAAAAAGAGTTGGGAAAAAAAATCAAGGTATTT.

V is TRGV3 and J is TRGJ1 or TRGJ2. TCRdb records no J gene; here it was assigned by comparing the DNA to germline. In germline, CDR1 is VTNTFY, CDR2 YDVSTARD (reference sequence). V lost 7 bases, J lost 6 bases, and 3 bases stayed unmatched. The CDR3 has 10 residues. The CDR3 nucleotides read TGTGCCACCTGTCTTTATAAGAAACTCTTT. Its translation: CATCLYKKLF.

The chain is built from TRGV9 and TRGJP. The J gene is not listed in TCRdb, so it was assigned here from a DNA match to germline. The germline CDR1 and CDR2 sequences are GITISATS and ISYDGTV (reference sequence). Germline trimming cut 2 bases from V and 9 bases from J; bases unmatched to any gene: 1. CDR3 length: 14 residues. The CDR3 reads CALWEALGKKIKVF. The CDR3, as DNA: TGTGCCTTGTGGGAGGCGTTGGGCAAAAAAATCAAGGTATTT.

The chain couples TRGV9 to TRGJP. Matching the DNA to germline supplied the J gene, which TCRdb does not give. V lost 0 bases and J lost 1; bases outside the gene matches: 9. Germline V lookup: CDR1 GITISATS, CDR2 ISYDGTV (reference sequence). The CDR3 length is 20 residues. The CDR3, as DNA: TGTGCCTTGTGGGAGGTGTTAGAGTCAGGGCAAGAGTTGGGCAAAAAAATCAAGGTATTT. It yields the protein CALWEVLESGQELGKKIKVF.

V usage is TRGV9 and J usage is TRGJP. In the absence of a J gene in TCRdb, the DNA was matched to germline to assign it here. Trimming removed 4 bases from V and 5 bases from J; junction bases left unmatched: 2. The CDR3 length is 15 residues. Germline CDR1 GITISATS, CDR2 ISYDGTV (reference sequence). The CDR3 region is CALWDEELGKKIKVF. The CDR3, as DNA: TGTGCCTTGTGGGATGAAGAGTTGGGCAAAAAAATCAAGGTATTT.

The chain combines TRGV8 with TRGJ1 or TRGJ2. Matching the DNA to germline supplied the J gene, which TCRdb does not give. With 2 bases clipped from V and 9 bases from J, the junction kept 13 bases outside the gene matches. Germline-derived CDR1 and CDR2 are VENAVY and YDSYNSRV. The CDR3 sequence is 14 residues long. CDR3 bases: TGTGCCACCTGGGATAATCTTGCTGGCGCTAAGAAACTCTTT. This gives the protein CATWDNLAGAKKLF.

The chain couples TRGV9 to TRGJP. Because TCRdb records no J gene, it was assigned here through a match of the DNA to germline. Trimming cost V 5 bases and J 4 bases; bases outside gene matches: 2. The CDR3 is 15 amino acids. Per germline, CDR1 GITISATS and CDR2 ISYDGTV (reference sequence). This chain's CDR3 is CALWGQELGKKIKVF. Written as DNA, the CDR3 is TGTGCCTTGTGGGGTCAAGAGTTGGGCAAAAAAATCAAGGTATTT.

The table lists this clone with a few counts. The chain couples TRGV9 to TRGJP. TCRdb does not report a J gene; here it was assigned by matching the DNA to germline references. Germline trimming cut 2 bases from V and 7 bases from J; bases unmatched to any gene: 5. The CDR3 has 16 amino acids. The germline V gene encodes CDR1 GITISATS and CDR2 ISYDGTV (reference sequence). The CDR3 DNA is TGTGCCTTGTGGGAGGAGTTGGAGTTGGGCAAAAAAATCAAGGTATTT. Its translation is CALWEELELGKKIKVF.

V and J are TRGV9 and TRGJ1 or TRGJ2. TCRdb records no J gene; here it was assigned by comparing the DNA to germline. The V gene's germline CDR1 is GITISATS and CDR2 ISYDGTV (reference sequence). With 2 bases clipped from V and 10 bases from J, the junction kept 5 bases outside the gene matches. There are 11 residues in the CDR3. The CDR3 sequence: CALWEARKKLF. The CDR3 DNA sequence: TGTGCCTTGTGGGAGGCCAGAAAGAAACTCTTT.

This clone was counted between two and nine times. A much more abundant neighbour one base away suggests this may be a read error. The chain employs TRGV9 and TRGJ1 or TRGJ2. Germline matching of the DNA provided the J gene here, since TCRdb leaves it blank. This CDR3 is built from 19 residues. V shed 1 base, J shed 2 bases, and the junction held 20 bases outside the gene matches. Germline loops: CDR1 GITISATS, CDR2 ISYDGTV (reference sequence). This CDR3 reads CALWEVRPGIRSDYYKKLF. DNA of the CDR3: TGTGCCTTGTGGGAGGTACGTCCGGGAATACGTTCCGATTATTATAAGAAACTCTTT.

This chain connects TRGV9 to TRGJP. TCRdb supplies no J gene; here it was assigned by aligning the nucleotide sequence to germline. CDR1 is GITISATS, CDR2 ISYDGTV, per germline (reference sequence). The CDR3 loop spans 19 amino acids. Germline trimming cut 0 bases from V and 5 bases from J; bases unmatched to any gene: 10. CDR3 in DNA: TGTGCCTTGTGGGAGGTGCGGGGGATAAAAGAGTTGGGCAAAAAAATCAAGGTATTT. This encodes CALWEVRGIKELGKKIKVF.

The V call is TRGV4, the J call TRGJ1 or TRGJ2. Assignment of the J gene here rests on matching the DNA to germline, because TCRdb gives none. V dropped 4 bases and J dropped 0; count of bases not matched to a gene: 3. The CDR3 has 13 amino acids. Germline V gene lookup returns CDR1 EGSTGY and CDR2 YDSYTSSV. The DNA for the CDR3 is TGTGCCACCTGGGAGTTGAATTATTATAAGAAACTCTTT. Amino acid sequence: CATWELNYYKKLF.

This chain uses TRGV9 with TRGJP. The J gene is not listed in TCRdb, so it was assigned here from a DNA match to germline. CDR3 length: 16 amino acids. Germline V gives CDR1 GITISATS, CDR2 ISYDGTV (reference sequence). V trimming: 1 base; J trimming: 6 bases; junction bases outside the gene matches: 3. CDR3 in amino acids: CALWEVVELGKKIKVF. Written as DNA, the CDR3 is TGTGCCTTGTGGGAGGTCGTAGAGTTGGGCAAAAAAATCAAGGTATTT.

This clone has only one observation. This clone may be a read error of a much larger clone one base away. The CDR3 DNA is TGTGCCTTGTGGGAGGTGCATGAGTTGGGCAAAAAAATCAAGGTATTT. Protein: CALWEVHELGKKIKVF. The chain recombines TRGV9 with TRGJP. TCRdb supplies no J gene; here it was assigned by aligning the nucleotide sequence to germline. The ends lost 0 bases at V and 7 bases at J; junction bases unmatched: 3. CDR3 length: 16 amino acids. Germline V gives CDR1 GITISATS, CDR2 ISYDGTV (reference sequence).

The CDR3 nucleotides are TGTGCCTTGTGGGAGGGGGGGTATAGGAAACTCTTT. It specifies CALWEGGYRKLF. The V gene lacks a call, and TRGJ1 or TRGJ2 is the J gene. There are 12 residues in the CDR3.